A single sample is the source of the 17 T cell receptor beta chains below, sequenced in a study of blood T cell repertoires in COVID-19 (TCRdb year 2020). The library was generated by the immunoSEQ multiplex PCR assay. Entries here come from immuneACCESS through TCRdb and include only in-frame sequences with V and J called. Some clones fail to appear in such tables; in the studies checked, an unresolved V gene covers under half of the shortfall, and the cause of the remainder is unknown. The sample contains fewer than 450,000 clones, roughly 90% of them found a single time. The top ten clonotypes cover over 2% of the sample. What was sequenced was PBMCs or T cells enriched from blood (not recorded which). Receptors originate from a woman aged 40 to 50 with acute COVID-19.

The chain joins TRBV4-1 to TRBJ2-7; D is perhaps TRBD2 (5 bases). Between the trimmed V and J ends, which lost 3 bases and 5 bases, there was a span of 20 bases. The CDR3 consists of 16 residues. Per germline, CDR1 MGHRA and CDR2 YSYEKL. The chain's CDR3 is CASSHLLGINGDEQYF. The CDR3 DNA is TGCGCCAGCAGCCACCTCCTCGGGATCAACGGAGACGAGCAGTACTTC.

The sample holds one count of this clone. The gene calls are TRBV20-1 and TRBJ1-1; no clear D. Trimming left V 5 bases short and J 0 bases short, with 4 bases between. CDR3 length equals 11 residues. CDR1 is DFQATT and CDR2 is SNEGSKA in the germline V gene (reference sequence). CDR3 amino acids: CSAPVNTEAFF. CDR3 in DNA: TGCAGTGCTCCCGTGAACACTGAAGCTTTCTTT.

The J gene is TRBJ1-5, the V gene TRBV6-4, with 7 bases identical to TRBD1. CDR3 size: 14 residues. The J segment lost 7 bases and the V segment lost 3 bases, leaving 6 bases of the junction unmatched. Germline CDR1 is MRHNA and CDR2 is SNTAGT. The CDR3 is CASSEQGFGQPQHF. CDR3 DNA sequence: TGTGCCAGCAGTGAACAGGGGTTTGGGCAGCCCCAGCATTTT.

The chain joins TRBV10-3 to TRBJ1-5; D gene ambiguous. There are 13 residues in the CDR3. The V end was cut by 3 bases, the J end by 7 bases, with 10 bases between. Germline V gene sequence: CDR1 ENHRY, CDR2 SYGVKD. Here the CDR3 reads CAISDSQVQPQHF. CDR3 coding DNA: TGTGCCATCAGTGATTCTCAGGTGCAGCCCCAGCATTTT.

The chain links TRBV2 to TRBJ1-1, with TRBD1 matching over 9 bases. Per germline, CDR1 SNHLY and CDR2 FYNNEI. Unmatched junction bases numbered 6, after V lost 5 bases and J lost 5 bases. The CDR3 is 14 residues long. CDR3 in amino acids: CASSPYRGLTEAFF. The CDR3 nucleotides read TGTGCCAGCAGTCCGTACAGGGGGCTTACTGAAGCTTTCTTT.

This chain connects TRBV7-9 to TRBJ2-1, with 9 positions matching TRBD2. The CDR3 runs to 18 residues. Trimming at V came to 1 base and at J to 0 bases, leaving 7 bases not matched to a gene. Germline V lookup: CDR1 SEHNR, CDR2 FQNEAQ (reference sequence). CDR3 DNA sequence: TGTGCCAGCAGCTTAGGGGCGCTAGCGGGGAGCTCCTACAATGAGCAGTTCTTC. It translates to CASSLGALAGSSYNEQFF.

V usage is TRBV7-9 and J usage is TRBJ1-1; weak D call: TRBD1 (5 bases). Trimming took off 6 bases at V and 6 bases at J, with 20 bases between the two ends. The germline V gene has CDR1 SEHNR and CDR2 FQNEAQ (reference sequence). This CDR3 has 15 amino acids. The CDR3 spells CASRTGGFVTAEAFF. CDR3 bases: TGTGCCAGCAGGACGGGGGGTTTCGTTACGGCTGAAGCTTTCTTT.

Regarding this clone: This specimen includes other DNA sequences encoding the same CDR3. The chain joins TRBV5-5 to TRBJ1-5; D is unresolved. The germline V gene encodes CDR1 SGHKS and CDR2 YYEKEE (reference sequence). V lost 2 bases, J lost 4 bases, and 7 bases lay in between. There are 13 residues in the CDR3. The CDR3 nucleotides are TGTGCCAGCAGCTTTGGAGCTAATCAGCCCCAGCATTTT. Its protein is CASSFGANQPQHF.

As for this clone: In the same sample, other DNA sequences code for this CDR3. The chain carries TRBV19 and TRBJ1-5; a possible D gene is TRBD1 (6 bases). The CDR3 covers 15 residues. Trimming removed 3 bases at V and 1 base at J, with 10 bases between. Germline CDR1 is LNHDA and CDR2 is SQIVND (reference sequence). The CDR3 loop is CASSISGASNQPQHF. CDR3 nucleotides: TGTGCCAGTAGTATTTCAGGGGCAAGCAATCAGCCCCAGCATTTT.

In DNA form, the CDR3 reads TGTGCCAGCAGCCGACAGGGGGCAAAGGAAAAACTGTTTTTT. Protein: CASSRQGAKEKLFF. The V and J genes are TRBV7-9 and TRBJ1-4; 10 bases align to TRBD1. The J segment lost 8 bases and the V segment lost 5 bases, leaving 5 bases of the junction unmatched. CDR1 is SEHNR and CDR2 is FQNEAQ in the germline V gene (reference sequence). The CDR3 extends over 14 amino acids.

This clone was detected a few times. The gene calls are TRBV5-5 and TRBJ2-7, with TRBD1 identical over 9 bases. Trimming cost V 4 bases and J 2 bases; bases outside gene matches: 4. The CDR3 length is 14 residues. Germline-derived CDR1 and CDR2 are SGHKS and YYEKEE (reference sequence). CDR3 sequence reads: CASSPTGGPYEQYF. CDR3 nucleotides: TGTGCCAGCAGCCCGACAGGGGGTCCCTACGAGCAGTACTTC.

The chain uses TRBV3-1 (or the pseudogene TRBV3-2) and TRBJ2-7; 7 bases are a match to TRBD1. V was pared by 2 bases and J by 7 bases, with 11 bases of the junction left unmatched. Germline CDR1 LGHDT, CDR2 YNNKEL (reference sequence). CDR3 length: 15 amino acids. The CDR3 reads CASSQNRDSSREQYF. CDR3 bases: TGTGCCAGCAGCCAAAACCGGGACAGCTCGAGGGAGCAGTACTTC.

The chain employs TRBV3-1 (or the pseudogene TRBV3-2) and TRBJ1-4; D not resolved. This CDR3 region has 14 residues. V gave up 1 base and J gave up 8 bases, with 11 bases separating them. Germline CDR1 reads LGHDT; CDR2 reads YNNKEL (reference sequence). CDR3: CASSQGGYQEKLFF. The CDR3 DNA follows: TGTGCCAGCAGCCAAGGAGGGTACCAAGAAAAACTGTTTTTT.

The V gene is TRBV12-5, the J gene TRBJ2-1; TRBD1 matches 7 bases. The J segment lost 4 bases and the V segment lost 5 bases, leaving 14 bases of the junction unmatched. The CDR3 sequence is 17 residues long. Per the germline V gene, CDR1 is LGHNT and CDR2 is FRNRAP. CDR3 region: CASGAHGDRVFYNEQFF. The CDR3 DNA reads TGTGCTAGTGGTGCCCACGGGGACAGAGTTTTTTACAATGAGCAGTTCTTC. Looking up the rest from reference TRBV12-5 and TRBJ2-1 gives the full variable domain: DARVTQTPRHKVTEMGQEVTMRCQPILGHNTVFWYRQTMMQGLELLAYFRNRAPLDDSGMPKDRFSAEMPDATLATLKIQPSEPRDSAVYFCASGAHGDRVFYNEQFFGPGTRLTVL.

There are a few counts of this clone. Written as DNA, the CDR3 is TGTGCCAGCAGTTTCGCGTGGACAGGGAGCTCCTACGAGCAGTACTTC. It translates to CASSFAWTGSSYEQYF. The V gene is TRBV28, the J gene TRBJ2-7; 8 nucleotides align to TRBD1. V was pared by 3 bases and J by 0 bases, with 7 bases of the junction left unmatched. CDR1 MDHEN and CDR2 SYDVKM come from the germline V gene. This CDR3 has 16 amino acids.

The chain carries TRBV2 and TRBJ1-2; 10 bases line up with TRBD1. The CDR3 covers 15 residues. Germline trimming cut 2 bases from V and 4 bases from J; bases unmatched to any gene: 4. CDR1 SNHLY and CDR2 FYNNEI come from the germline V gene. CDR3 in amino acids: CASSESRTGGYGYTF. The CDR3, as DNA: TGTGCCAGCAGTGAATCTAGGACAGGGGGCTATGGCTACACCTTC.

This clone appeared once. The CDR3 DNA is TGTGCCAGCAGCTCCGGGACAGGGATCTTATATGGCTACACCTTC. It yields the protein CASSSGTGILYGYTF. The chain is built from TRBV5-4 and TRBJ1-2; 9 nucleotides line up with TRBD1. The length of the CDR3 is 15 residues. The J segment lost 5 bases and the V segment lost 3 bases, leaving 8 bases of the junction unmatched. CDR1 SGHNT and CDR2 YYREEE come from the germline V gene (reference sequence). The whole variable domain, remainder taken from reference TRBV5-4 and TRBJ1-2, is ETGVTQSPTHLIKTRGQQVTLRCSSQSGHNTVSWYQQALGQGPQFIFQYYREEENGRGNFPPRFSGLQFPNYSSELNVNALELDDSALYLCASSSGTGILYGYTFGSGTRLTVV.